This T cell receptor (beta chain) was retrieved from a study of T-cell reconstitution after alpha-beta-depleted transplantation in children. Unique molecular identifiers featured in how the TCRbeta library was prepared. TCRdb reprocessed the PCR reads with MiXCR, giving one entry per CDR3 protein. The sample contains approximately 230,000 distinct CDR3 sequences, roughly 25% of which appear only once. As to this clonotype: The antigen is unknown.

Trimming removed 6 bases from V and 4 bases from J, with 11 bases in between. CDR3 size: 12 residues. CDR1 is SQVTM and CDR2 is ANQGSEA in the germline V gene. Broader study findings: At around two months after transplant, the alpha-beta T cells were reportedly derived from several hundred expanded clones that came from non-depleted graft cells. T-cell numbers and diversity one year post-transplant derived largely from freshly generated T cells. Recipient T cells and thymic progenitors that survived were the source of the high TCRbeta diversity seen at day 60 in some patients.

The sequence was collected from a female patient younger than 10 who had a stem cell transplant for congenital amegakaryocytic thrombocytopenia, so the T cells may come from the graft donor. V usage is TRBV29-1 and J usage is TRBJ2-3; D is unclear. Sequenced material: PBMCs, mostly from graft donor cells, taken 360 days after TCRalphabeta/CD19-depleted stem cell transplant. The CDR3: CSVGDTPDTQYF. The CDR3 nucleotides are TGCAGCGTCGGAGACACCCCAGATACGCAGTATTTT.